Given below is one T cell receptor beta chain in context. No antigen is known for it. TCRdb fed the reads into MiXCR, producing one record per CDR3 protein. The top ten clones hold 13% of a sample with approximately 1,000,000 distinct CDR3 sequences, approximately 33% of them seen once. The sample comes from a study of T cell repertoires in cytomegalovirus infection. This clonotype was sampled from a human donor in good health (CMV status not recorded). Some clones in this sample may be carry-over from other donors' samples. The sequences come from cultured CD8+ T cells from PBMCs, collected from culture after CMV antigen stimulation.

The CDR3 region has the DNA TGCAGTGCTAGTCCGGGACAGGGGAGGGTCGGCTACACCTTC. Translating gives CSASPGQGRVGYTF. The chain recombines TRBV20-1 with TRBJ1-2, with TRBD1 matching 10 bases. The CDR3 covers 14 residues. The V gene's germline CDR1 is DFQATT and CDR2 SNEGSKA (reference sequence). V lost 3 bases, J lost 8 bases, and 9 bases stayed unmatched.